Only one count was recorded for the clone carrying this T cell receptor (beta chain). Its antigen remains unidentified. The data belong to a study of cytomegalovirus exposure and HLA in healthy donors. Study outcomes and limitations: The study found most TCR sequences rare, yet found some public TCRs in many donors. In the roughly 130 validation repertoires, a later analysis found that first-cohort TCR clusters tended to co-occur.

Assay used: immunoSEQ multiplex PCR; TCRdb lists only in-frame clones, some missing. The table includes over 100,000 clones, 75% to 90% detected once. The V gene's germline CDR1 is MNHEY and CDR2 SVGAGI. V was clipped by 2 bases and J by 4 bases; unmatched bases: 9. CDR3 size: 16 residues. The sample was PBMCs. This chain connects TRBV6-5 to TRBJ2-3; 7 nucleotides line up with TRBD2. This TCR was recovered from a woman in her late teens or twenties in good health and CMV-seronegative. The CDR3 DNA reads as TGTGCCAGCAGTTACCGTTTTGGTGGGGGGGCAGATACGCAGTATTTT. Translation: CASSYRFGGGADTQYF.